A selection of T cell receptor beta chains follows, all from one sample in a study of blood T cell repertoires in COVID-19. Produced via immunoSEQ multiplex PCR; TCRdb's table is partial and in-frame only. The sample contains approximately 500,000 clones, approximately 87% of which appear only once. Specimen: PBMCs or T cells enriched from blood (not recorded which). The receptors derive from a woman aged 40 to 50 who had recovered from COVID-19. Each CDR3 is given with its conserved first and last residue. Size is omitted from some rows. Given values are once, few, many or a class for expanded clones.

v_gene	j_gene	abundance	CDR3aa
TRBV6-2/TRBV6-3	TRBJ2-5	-	CASSSRRSGKQETQYF
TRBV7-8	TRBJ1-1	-	CASSLVRGLGNTEAFF
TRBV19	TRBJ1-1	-	CASKGWGDTEAFF
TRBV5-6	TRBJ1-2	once	CASSNRGRTWLYTF
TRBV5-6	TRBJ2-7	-	CASSYGTVFPYEQYF
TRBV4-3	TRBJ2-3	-	CASSPNMALLGTDTQYF
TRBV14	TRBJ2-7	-	CASSQGGTAYYEQYF
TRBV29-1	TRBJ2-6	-	CSVGRTGGTGANVLTF
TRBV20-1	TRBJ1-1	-	CSASPGQGIAGEAFF
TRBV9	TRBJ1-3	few	CASSARQASGNTIYF
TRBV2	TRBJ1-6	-	CASTRNPNSPLHF
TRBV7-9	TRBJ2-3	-	CASTPPGTGSTDTQYF
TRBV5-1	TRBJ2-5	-	CASSWPGETQYF
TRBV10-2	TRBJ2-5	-	CASGNQTGYRGTQYF
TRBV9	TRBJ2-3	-	CASSVNSFTDTQYF
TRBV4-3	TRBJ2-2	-	CASSQDRGPNTGELFF
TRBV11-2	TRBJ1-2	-	CASSFGLKWNYGYTF
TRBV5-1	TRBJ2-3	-	CASQTSGRVADTQYF
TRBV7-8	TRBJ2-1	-	CASSAPTSGAYNEQFF
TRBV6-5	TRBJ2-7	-	CASTLGLTNYEQYF
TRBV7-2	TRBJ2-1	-	CASSSLAGVRNEQFF
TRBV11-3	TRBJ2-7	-	CASSPSGTGLREQYF
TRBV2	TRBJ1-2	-	CARRTNMGGYTF
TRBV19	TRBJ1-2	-	CASRMDRANYGYTF
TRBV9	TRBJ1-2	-	CASSVDGGLGRGYTF
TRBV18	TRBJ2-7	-	CASSPETGYYEQYF
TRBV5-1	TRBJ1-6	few	CASSLGQNNSPLHF
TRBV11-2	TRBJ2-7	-	CASSLDPTASQYF
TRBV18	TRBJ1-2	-	CASSPIQDFNYGYTF
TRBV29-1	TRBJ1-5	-	CSVTGGGNQPQHF
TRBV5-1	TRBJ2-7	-	CASSLTQGYEQYF
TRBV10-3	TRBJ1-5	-	CAISGGQGSNQPQHF
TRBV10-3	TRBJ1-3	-	CAINGDRGGNTIYF
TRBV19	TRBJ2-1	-	CASSMGSLAWSYNEQFF
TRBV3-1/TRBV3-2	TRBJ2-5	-	CASSQDGRALFGETQYF
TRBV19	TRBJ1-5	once	CASRDRGSNQPQHF
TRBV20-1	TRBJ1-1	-	CSAAGNTEAFF
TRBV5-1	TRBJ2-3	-	CASSSTGSGTDTQYF
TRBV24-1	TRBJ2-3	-	CATSEASTSGRYTQYF
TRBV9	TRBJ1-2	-	CASSRDPKEGGYTF
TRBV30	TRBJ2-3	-	CAWRDGTSGLTDTQYF